The 11 T cell receptor beta chains given below trace back to one sample, sequenced in a study of CD8 T cells in ankylosing spondylitis. General study points: Made up of about eight highly homologous variants, a TCR beta motif appeared characteristic of ankylosing spondylitis blood.

MiXCR, applied by TCRdb to the 5' RACE reads, yields one record per CDR3 protein. The sample includes about 390,000 distinct CDR3 sequences, about a fifth seen only once; the top ten take about 16%. These receptors have no identified antigens. Sequencing was performed on blood, either unsorted or a sorted T cell fraction (not recorded which). The receptors stem from a male donor with ankylosing spondylitis.

The chain carries TRBV9 and TRBJ2-2, with 10 nucleotides matching TRBD2. The V gene's germline CDR1 is SGDLS and CDR2 YYNGEE. The CDR3 runs 17 residues. With V trimmed by 3 bases and J by 0 bases, 5 bases remained unmatched. CDR3 sequence: CASSDSSGGPNTGELFF. The CDR3 DNA is TGTGCCAGCAGCGACTCTAGCGGGGGCCCGAACACCGGGGAGCTGTTTTTT. Combining the CDR3 with reference TRBV9 and TRBJ2-2 gives the whole variable domain DSGVTQTPKHLITATGQRVTLRCSPRSGDLSVYWYQQSLDQGLQFLIQYYNGEERAKGNILERFSAQQFPDLHSELNLSSLELGDSALYFCASSDSSGGPNTGELFFGEGSRLTVL.

This chain uses TRBV2 with TRBJ2-6, with a possible D match to TRBD1 (6 bases). The CDR3 has 15 amino acids. The V gene lost 7 bases and the J gene lost 2 bases, with 12 bases spanning the gap. Germline CDR1 reads SNHLY; CDR2 reads FYNNEI. The DNA for the CDR3 is TGTGCCAGCACCGGACAGAGTACTGGGGCCAACGTCCTGACTTTC. This gives the protein CASTGQSTGANVLTF.

The table lists this clonotype with a few counts. CDR3 sequence: CAISRTSASTYNEQFF. As DNA, the CDR3 is TGTGCCATCAGCCGGACTAGCGCGTCAACCTACAATGAGCAGTTCTTC. This sequence joins TRBV10-3 and TRBJ2-1, with TRBD2 matching 9 bases. Trimming at V came to 6 bases and at J to 2 bases, leaving 8 bases not matched to a gene. Germline CDR1 and CDR2: ENHRY and SYGVKD. This CDR3 spans 16 amino acids.

This clonotype showed up just a few times. The gene calls are TRBV7-9 and TRBJ2-7; 12 nucleotides match TRBD2. The CDR3 runs to 16 residues. V dropped 4 bases and J dropped 5; count of bases not matched to a gene: 9. The V gene's germline CDR1 is SEHNR and CDR2 FQNEAQ (reference sequence). CDR3 nucleotides: TGTGCCAGCAGCTATAGGACTAGCGGGATAAGGAACGAGCAGTACTTC. It is translated as CASSYRTSGIRNEQYF.

This clonotype was seen more than once but under ten times. CDR3 sequence: CASSLHLGEQYF. The CDR3, as DNA: TGTGCCAGCAGCTTGCATCTCGGCGAGCAGTACTTC. The rearrangement uses TRBV12-3 or TRBV12-4 and TRBJ2-7; unclear D gene. Trimming removed 6 bases from V and 6 bases from J, with 12 bases in between. The CDR3 has 12 amino acids.

CDR3 sequence (DNA): TGTGCCAGCAGCAAAGGGGGAGGGAAGGATCAGCCCCAGCATTTT. Its protein product is CASSKGGGKDQPQHF. The chain combines TRBV21-1 with TRBJ1-5. TRBV21-1 has pseudogene status. CDR3 size: 15 residues.

This clonotype was picked up a small number of times. V is TRBV25-1 and J is TRBJ2-1; 11 nucleotides agree with TRBD2. Trimming cost V 7 bases and J 6 bases; bases outside gene matches: 8. The CDR3 loop spans 15 amino acids. Germline CDR1 reads MGHDK; CDR2 reads SYGVNS. The CDR3 here is CASTLAGGRGNEQFF. The CDR3 region has the DNA TGTGCCAGCACCCTAGCGGGAGGTAGGGGCAATGAGCAGTTCTTC.

As DNA, the CDR3 is TGTGCCAGCAGTTTATGGTCCTCCCAATCAGACATTCAGTACTTC. It translates to CASSLWSSQSDIQYF. The chain couples TRBV28 to TRBJ2-4; D is undetermined. Germline V gene lookup returns CDR1 MDHEN and CDR2 SYDVKM. Trimming pared 0 bases from V and 8 bases from J, leaving 14 bases between. The CDR3 is made up of 15 amino acids.

The chain couples TRBV28 to TRBJ2-7; 11 bases are a match to TRBD1. V shed 7 bases and J 1 base; nucleotides not matched to a gene: 9. The CDR3 is made up of 16 amino acids. Germline assignment: CDR1 MDHEN and CDR2 SYDVKM. The CDR3 region is CASIGRWDRGSYEQYF. CDR3 sequence (DNA): TGTGCCAGCATCGGCAGGTGGGACAGGGGGTCCTACGAGCAGTACTTC. The whole variable domain, remainder taken from reference TRBV28 and TRBJ2-7, is DVKVTQSSRYLVKRTGEKVFLECVQDMDHENMFWYRQDPGLGLRLIYFSYDVKMKEKGDIPEGYSVSREKKERFSLILESASTNQTSMYLCASIGRWDRGSYEQYFGPGTRLTVT.

The chain recombines TRBV15 with TRBJ1-5; weak D call: TRBD1 (5 bases). Trimming removed 9 bases at V and 9 bases at J, with 18 bases between. The CDR3 runs to 13 residues. The germline gives CDR1 LNHNV, CDR2 YYDKDF (reference sequence). The CDR3, as DNA: TGTGCCACTTCCCCCCGCCACGGGACGCCCCAGCATTTT. Protein sequence: CATSPRHGTPQHF.

This rearrangement joins TRBV6-1 to TRBJ2-7; D is undetermined. The CDR3 contains 13 residues. Trimming stripped 5 bases from V and 8 bases from J, with 16 bases between. The germline V gene has CDR1 MNHNS and CDR2 SASEGT. Here the CDR3 DNA reads TGTGCCAGCAGTCCCCGGGTTTCTACGAAGCAGTACTTC. As protein: CASSPRVSTKQYF.